This T cell receptor (beta chain) was captured in a study of cytomegalovirus exposure and HLA in healthy donors. In regard to this clone: Its antigen is still unknown.

CDR3 size: 13 residues. Germline V gene lookup returns CDR1 MNHNS and CDR2 SASEGT. V lost 7 bases and J 3 bases, leaving 12 bases between the germline ends. Produced via immunoSEQ multiplex PCR; TCRdb's table is partial and in-frame only. This table holds 100,000 to 150,000 clones, 89% found once. Broader study findings: The classifier was said to identify cytomegalovirus status with high specificity and sensitivity. Researchers reported that a few CMV-associated chains were confirmed in vitro as CMV antigen-specific.

The TCR sequence derives from a woman aged 18 to 35 in good health and CMV-seronegative. The sequenced sample consisted of PBMCs. This chain links TRBV6-1 with TRBJ1-1; perhaps TRBD1 as D (5 bases). The CDR3 DNA reads as TGTGCCAGCAAACAGGTGGGATACACTGAAGCTTTCTTT. This translates into CASKQVGYTEAFF.